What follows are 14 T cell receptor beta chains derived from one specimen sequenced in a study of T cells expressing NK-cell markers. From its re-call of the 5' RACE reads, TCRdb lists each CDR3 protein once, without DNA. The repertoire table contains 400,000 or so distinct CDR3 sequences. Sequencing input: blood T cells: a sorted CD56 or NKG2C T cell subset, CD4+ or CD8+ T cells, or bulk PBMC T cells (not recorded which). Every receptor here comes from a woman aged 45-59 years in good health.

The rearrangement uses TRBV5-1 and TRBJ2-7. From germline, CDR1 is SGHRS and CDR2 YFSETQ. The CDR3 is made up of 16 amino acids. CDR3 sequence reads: CASSPEPAGGSYEQYF.

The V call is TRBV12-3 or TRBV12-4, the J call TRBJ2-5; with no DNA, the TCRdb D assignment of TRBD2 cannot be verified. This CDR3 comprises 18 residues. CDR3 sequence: CASSPGTSGRGRQETQYF.

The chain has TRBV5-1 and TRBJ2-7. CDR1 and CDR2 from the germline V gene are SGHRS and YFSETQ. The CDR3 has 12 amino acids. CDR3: CASSLGRSEQYF.

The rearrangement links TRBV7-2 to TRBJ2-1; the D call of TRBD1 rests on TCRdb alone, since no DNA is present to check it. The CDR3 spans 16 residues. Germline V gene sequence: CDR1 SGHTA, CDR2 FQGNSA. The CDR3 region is CASSPLRRRQYNEQFF.

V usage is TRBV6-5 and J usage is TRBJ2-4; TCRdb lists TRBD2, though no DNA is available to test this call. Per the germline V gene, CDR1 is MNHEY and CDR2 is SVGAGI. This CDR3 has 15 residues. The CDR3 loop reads CASSDSGRAKNIQYF.

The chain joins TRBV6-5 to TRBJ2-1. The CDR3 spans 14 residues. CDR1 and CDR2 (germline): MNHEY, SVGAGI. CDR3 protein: CASSLAVYIDEQFF.

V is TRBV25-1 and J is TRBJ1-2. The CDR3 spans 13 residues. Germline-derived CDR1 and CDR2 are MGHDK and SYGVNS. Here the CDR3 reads CASSEGDVYGYTF.

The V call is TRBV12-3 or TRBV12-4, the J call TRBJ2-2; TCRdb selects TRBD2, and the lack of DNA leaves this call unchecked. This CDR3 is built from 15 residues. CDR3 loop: CASSLAALAEGELFF.

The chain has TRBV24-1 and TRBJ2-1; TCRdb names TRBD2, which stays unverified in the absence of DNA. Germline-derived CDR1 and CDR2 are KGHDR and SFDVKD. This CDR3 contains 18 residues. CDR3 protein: CATSGPSGSIRFYNEQFF.

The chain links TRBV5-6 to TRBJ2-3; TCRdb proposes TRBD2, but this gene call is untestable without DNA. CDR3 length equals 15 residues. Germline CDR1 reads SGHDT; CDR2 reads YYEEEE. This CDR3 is CASSLASGLAGTQYF.

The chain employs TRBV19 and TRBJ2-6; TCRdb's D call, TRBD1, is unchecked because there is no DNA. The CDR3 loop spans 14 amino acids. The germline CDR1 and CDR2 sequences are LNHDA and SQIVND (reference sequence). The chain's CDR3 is CASSIGGGANVLTF.

The CDR3 sequence: CSADRSNGELFF. The chain recombines TRBV29-1 with TRBJ2-2; the D call of TRBD1 rests on TCRdb alone, since no DNA is present to check it. Germline CDR1 reads SQVTM; CDR2 reads ANQGSEA. The CDR3 spans 12 residues.

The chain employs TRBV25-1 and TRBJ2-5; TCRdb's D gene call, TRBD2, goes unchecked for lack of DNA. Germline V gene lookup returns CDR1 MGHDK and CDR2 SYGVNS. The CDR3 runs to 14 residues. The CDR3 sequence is CASGVGALGETQYF.

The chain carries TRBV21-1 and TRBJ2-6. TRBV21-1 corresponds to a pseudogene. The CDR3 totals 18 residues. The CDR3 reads CASRSTDSLSSGANVLTF.